This TCR beta chain was retrieved from a study of cytomegalovirus exposure and HLA in healthy donors. Background on the study: Earlier findings included about 120 million unique TCR beta sequences obtained from 170 million or so T cells. HLA-typed donors were the source of approximately 80 million unique TCRs, which an early data release held. Caucasian-associated ancestry cluster membership applied to about 77% of around 400 genotyped donors.

Study-level results: What a later analysis showed was that several of the most significant clusters appeared linked to common viral pathogens.

Germline CDR1 and CDR2: PRHDT and FYEKMQ (reference sequence). Trimming removed 0 bases from V and 0 bases from J, with 15 bases in between. CDR3 length: 17 amino acids. This clone was counted a single time. Its antigen is as yet unknown. A multiplex PCR was run with 60 Vbeta primers and 13 Jbeta primers. Using immunoSEQ multiplex PCR, the repertoire was profiled, and TCRdb retains in-frame clones only, with some absent. Among under 150,000 clones, 65% to 90% were seen once, and the ten largest hold 2.7%. This receptor was obtained from a man in his forties or fifties in good health and CMV-seronegative. Sequenced sample: PBMCs. The gene calls are TRBV13 and TRBJ2-7; TRBD1 is a possible D gene (6 bases). The CDR3 DNA is TGTGCCAGCAGCTTAGGCCAGTCAGGACAGCCCTCCTACGAGCAGTACTTC. Protein: CASSLGQSGQPSYEQYF.